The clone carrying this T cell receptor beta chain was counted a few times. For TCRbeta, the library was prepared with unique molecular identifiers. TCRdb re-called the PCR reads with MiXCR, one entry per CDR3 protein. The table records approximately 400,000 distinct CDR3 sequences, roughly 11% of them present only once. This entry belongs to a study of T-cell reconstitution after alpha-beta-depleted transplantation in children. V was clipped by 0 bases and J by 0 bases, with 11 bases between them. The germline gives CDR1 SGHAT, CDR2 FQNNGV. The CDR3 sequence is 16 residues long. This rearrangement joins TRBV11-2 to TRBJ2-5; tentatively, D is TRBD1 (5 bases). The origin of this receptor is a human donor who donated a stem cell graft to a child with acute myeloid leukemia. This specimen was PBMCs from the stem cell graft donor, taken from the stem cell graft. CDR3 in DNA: TGTGCCAGCAGCTTAGATAGGGGCTGGTACCAAGAGACCCAGTACTTC. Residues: CASSLDRGWYQETQYF.